A single sample is the source of the 9 T cell receptor beta chains below, sequenced in a study of Ad26.COV2.S vaccination and SARS-CoV-2 variants. Treatment given: roughly 20 received Ad26.COV2.S at low or high dose, single or two shots; roughly five received placebo; per-sample allocation not given. After the first vaccine or placebo injection, samples were drawn on day 63. The assay was immunoSEQ multiplex PCR, and TCRdb's table has in-frame clones only and misses some. The data hold under 550,000 clones, with around nine tenths observed a single time. The sequences come from peripheral blood, collected in a trial of Ad26.COV2.S vaccine versus placebo. These receptors were obtained from a person between 18 and 59 years old who received the Ad26.COV2.S COVID-19 vaccine or a placebo.

This clone was observed a few times. V is TRBV27 and J is TRBJ1-6, with a weak D call TRBD1 (5 bases). Trimming shortened V by 6 bases and J by 8 bases, and 23 bases separated the two germline ends. The CDR3 contains 17 residues. Per germline, CDR1 MNHEY and CDR2 SMNVEV (reference sequence). CDR3 coding DNA: TGTGCCAGCAGGATAGGGTTCCGGACACCCTTTGATTCACCCCTCCACTTT. Protein sequence: CASRIGFRTPFDSPLHF.

The chain has TRBV5-5 and TRBJ2-3; possible D gene TRBD1, 5 bases. Per germline, CDR1 SGHKS and CDR2 YYEKEE (reference sequence). The germline V and J ends were trimmed by 0 bases and 1 base, with 12 bases remaining between them. The CDR3 runs 16 residues. The CDR3 nucleotides are TGTGCCAGCAGCTTGGAGTCAGGGTCTGGCACAGATACGCAGTATTTT. The encoded protein is CASSLESGSGTDTQYF.

CDR3 sequence: CASSRNNEQFF. Here the CDR3 DNA reads TGTGCCAGCAGTCGGAACAATGAGCAGTTCTTC. This sequence joins TRBV28 and TRBJ2-1, with D hard to call. Germline CDR1 and CDR2: MDHEN and SYDVKM. The V end lost 5 bases, the J end lost 5 bases, and 4 bases lay between the germline ends. The length of the CDR3 is 11 residues.

In DNA form, the CDR3 reads TGTGCCAGCAGCTATGGACAGGGGGCGGACTATGGCTACACCTTC. It yields the protein CASSYGQGADYGYTF. The chain joins TRBV5-6 to TRBJ1-2; 11 bases line up with TRBD1. The CDR3 loop spans 15 amino acids. V lost 3 bases to trimming and J lost 3 bases; unmatched junction nucleotides: 4. From germline, CDR1 is SGHDT and CDR2 YYEEEE.

This clone was counted a few times. The chain joins TRBV11-2 to TRBJ1-3; no reliable D call. Germline loops: CDR1 SGHAT, CDR2 FQNNGV. V dropped 1 base and J dropped 2 bases, with 9 bases sitting between them. This CDR3 contains 15 residues. CDR3: CASSLVPGTGNTIYF. CDR3 DNA sequence: TGTGCCAGCAGCTTAGTGCCTGGGACTGGAAACACCATATATTTT.

This chain uses TRBV9 with TRBJ2-7, with a tentative D call TRBD2 (5 bases). Trimming pared 0 bases from V and 3 bases from J, leaving 13 bases between. The CDR3 sequence is 15 residues long. Germline CDR1 and CDR2: SGDLS and YYNGEE. Here the CDR3 reads CASSVDPSGIYEQYF. The CDR3 region has the DNA TGTGCCAGCAGCGTAGACCCCTCGGGAATCTACGAGCAGTACTTC.

This chain connects TRBV6-2 or TRBV6-3 to TRBJ2-3; D gene ambiguous. Trimming took off 5 bases at V and 0 bases at J, with 3 bases between the two ends. This CDR3 region has 12 residues. Germline CDR1 MNHEY, CDR2 SVGEGT. This CDR3 is CASSPSTDTQYF. In nucleotides, the CDR3 is TGTGCCAGCAGTCCAAGCACAGATACGCAGTATTTT.

The V gene is TRBV3-1 (or the pseudogene TRBV3-2), the J gene TRBJ1-4; 7 bases agree with TRBD1. Germline values: CDR1 LGHDT, CDR2 YNNKEL (reference sequence). The J segment lost 3 bases and the V segment lost 3 bases, leaving 7 bases of the junction unmatched. The CDR3 length is 16 residues. For the CDR3, the DNA is TGTGCCAGCAGCCACTATACTGACAGGGCTAATGAAAAACTGTTTTTT. Protein sequence: CASSHYTDRANEKLFF.

The chain is built from TRBV4-1 and TRBJ2-7; 10 bases are shared with TRBD1. The CDR3 is 14 residues long. CDR1 is MGHRA, CDR2 YSYEKL, per germline. The J segment lost 7 bases and the V segment lost 5 bases, leaving 8 bases of the junction unmatched. DNA of the CDR3: TGCGCCAGCAGCGTCGGGACAGGGGTTTTTGAGCAGTACTTC. It yields the protein CASSVGTGVFEQYF.